This T cell receptor beta chain was obtained from a study of shared clonotypes between healthy human individuals. The donor cohort consisted entirely of Caucasian adults residing in Nashville, Tennessee. This clone is a singleton in its sample. The protocol was immunoSEQ multiplex PCR, while the TCRdb copy is restricted to in-frame clones and leaves out a portion. The sample holds around 1.5 million clones, roughly 98% seen once. Sequenced material: naive CD4+ T cells sorted from blood. Documented subset: CD45RA+ positively selected. The TCR was taken from a man aged 30-40 years in good health.

Here the CDR3 reads CASSSKGTGARGGGTGELFF. The CDR3, as DNA: TGCGCCAGCAGCTCGAAAGGGACAGGGGCACGAGGCGGGGGCACCGGGGAGCTGTTTTTT. The V and J genes are TRBV5-1 and TRBJ2-2; 10 nucleotides align to TRBD1. The trim removed 3 bases at V and 4 bases at J, leaving 18 bases unmatched. Germline-derived CDR1 and CDR2 are SGHRS and YFSETQ. The CDR3 length is 20 residues.